Listed below are T cell receptor beta chains from one sample, sequenced in a study of lymphopenia after photon versus proton radiotherapy. Sequenced by immunoSEQ multiplex PCR; TCRdb stores in-frame clones only, minus some. The sample has about 83,000 clones; around 83% are singletons. The specimen comprised peripheral blood, sampled from a patient treated with proton-based radiotherapy. These receptor sequences come from a man between 60 and 75 years old with pancreatic cancer. Each CDR3 is given with its conserved first and last residue. D genes are given only for firm matches. The size entry is marked missing in some rows and otherwise reads once, few, many or a size class.

J: TRBJ1-5; V: TRBV28; D: -; size: -; CDR3: CASSNWAARGHGPQHF; DNA: TGTGCCAGCAGCAATTGGGCCGCACGGGGTCATGGGCCCCAGCATTTT
J: TRBJ1-2; V: TRBV28; D: TRBD1; size: -; CDR3: CASTEGARYGYTF; DNA: TGTGCCAGCACCGAGGGGGCTCGGTATGGCTACACCTTC
J: TRBJ2-5; V: TRBV6-1; D: TRBD2; size: -; CDR3: CASTTGGGGETQYF; DNA: TGTGCCAGCACCACGGGGGGAGGAGGAGAGACCCAGTACTTC
J: TRBJ2-1; V: TRBV7-9; D: -; size: -; CDR3: CASSLAGSLNEQFF; DNA: TGTGCCAGCAGCTTGGCGGGATCCCTAAATGAGCAGTTCTTC
J: TRBJ2-3; V: TRBV5-4; D: TRBD2; size: -; CDR3: CASGPSLAGSTDTQYF; DNA: TGTGCCAGCGGACCTAGTCTAGCGGGAAGCACAGATACGCAGTATTTT
J: TRBJ1-3; V: TRBV7-8; D: -; size: -; CDR3: CASSLTMLGLSGNTIYF; DNA: TGTGCCAGCAGCTTAACAATGTTGGGGCTCTCTGGAAACACCATATATTTT
J: TRBJ1-2; V: TRBV19; D: -; size: once; CDR3: CASSTNRAGGNGYTF; DNA: TGTGCCAGTAGTACAAACAGGGCAGGTGGGAATGGCTACACCTTC
J: TRBJ2-5; V: TRBV7-2; D: -; size: -; CDR3: CASSLEDWTTYQETQYF; DNA: TGTGCCAGCAGCTTAGAAGATTGGACTACCTACCAAGAGACCCAGTACTTC
J: TRBJ2-5; V: TRBV15; D: -; size: -; CDR3: CATSGGAPARETQYF; DNA: TGTGCCACGTCCGGCGGAGCCCCCGCCCGGGAGACCCAGTACTTC
J: TRBJ2-7; V: TRBV5-1; D: -; size: -; CDR3: CASSLAVGVSYEQYF; DNA: TGCGCCAGCAGCTTGGCCGTAGGGGTTTCCTACGAGCAGTACTTC
J: TRBJ1-4; V: TRBV28; D: -; size: few; CDR3: CASSYTGMKLFF; DNA: TGTGCCAGCAGTTACACCGGGATGAAACTGTTTTTT
J: TRBJ1-2; V: TRBV27; D: TRBD1; size: -; CDR3: CASSPWPGQVHGGYTF; DNA: TGTGCCAGCAGTCCATGGCCGGGACAGGTCCACGGCGGCTACACCTTC
J: TRBJ2-3; V: TRBV29-1; D: TRBD2; size: -; CDR3: CSVTGGADTQYF; DNA: TGCAGCGTTACGGGGGGGGCAGATACGCAGTATTTT
J: TRBJ1-2; V: TRBV7-9; D: TRBD1; size: -; CDR3: CASSQRGTGGAYGYTF; DNA: TGTGCCAGCAGCCAAAGAGGGACAGGGGGTGCCTATGGCTACACCTTC
J: TRBJ1-1; V: TRBV4-3; D: -; size: -; CDR3: CASSQERRDTEAFF; DNA: TGCGCCAGCAGCCAAGAACGGCGGGACACTGAAGCTTTCTTT
J: TRBJ2-1; V: TRBV5-1; D: TRBD1; size: -; CDR3: CASSIWTGGEGEQFF; DNA: TGCGCCAGCAGCATTTGGACAGGGGGAGAGGGTGAGCAGTTCTTC
J: TRBJ2-3; V: TRBV9; D: TRBD2; size: -; CDR3: CASSVEGLAGVRSGTDTQYF; DNA: TGTGCCAGCAGCGTAGAGGGACTAGCGGGAGTTAGGTCGGGCACAGATACGCAGTATTTT
J: TRBJ2-1; V: TRBV7-7; D: -; size: -; CDR3: CASSLASGMNNEQFF; DNA: TGTGCTAGCAGCTTAGCTTCGGGGATGAACAATGAGCAGTTCTTC
J: TRBJ2-1; V: TRBV19; D: TRBD2; size: -; CDR3: CASSIDLSGTSGSSKNEQFF; DNA: TGTGCCAGTAGTATAGATCTATCGGGGACTAGCGGGAGTAGCAAAAATGAGCAGTTCTTC
J: TRBJ2-7; V: TRBV29-1; D: TRBD2; size: -; CDR3: CSVAAGAYYEQYF; DNA: TGCAGCGTTGCTGCGGGAGCATACTACGAGCAGTACTTC
J: TRBJ2-3; V: TRBV29-1; D: -; size: -; CDR3: CSVPGALLTDTQYF; DNA: TGCAGCGTACCCGGGGCCCTCCTCACAGATACGCAGTATTTT
J: TRBJ1-5; V: TRBV7-2; D: -; size: -; CDR3: CASSSQGFGQPQHF; DNA: TGTGCCAGCAGCTCCCAGGGGTTCGGTCAGCCCCAGCATTTT
J: TRBJ2-7; V: TRBV11-2; D: TRBD2; size: -; CDR3: CASRPPRTSGKAGEQYF; DNA: TGTGCCAGCAGGCCTCCCCGGACTAGCGGGAAGGCGGGCGAGCAGTACTTC
J: TRBJ1-1; V: TRBV28; D: TRBD1; size: -; CDR3: CASTQGGTTEAFF; DNA: TGTGCCAGCACCCAGGGGGGAACCACTGAAGCTTTCTTT